This T cell receptor beta chain was documented in a study of identical twins listed by TCRdb under 2016. A note on the overall study: TCR alpha and beta repertoires from monozygotic twins, unrelated adults of various ages and cord blood were deep-sequenced to test whether fetal clonotypes persist. Replicate twin experiments were performed at different times using different library preparation protocols to rule out contamination. The research as a whole found: In beta out-of-frame sequences, excess twin sharing was weaker, because having fewer shared sequences lowered the signal-to-noise ratio. Recombination models systematically underestimated out-of-frame TCR alpha sharing in monozygotic twins but agreed with sharing between unrelated individuals. Abundant cord blood beta clonotypes had fewer insertions, young adult naive repertoires showed a similar but weaker trend, and memory repertoires showed no such trend. Zero-insertion analyses could be partly confounded by invariant T cells such as MAIT and iNKT, though diverse VJ usage argued against such confounding for most clonotypes. Conclusions relied on cross-sectional statistical analysis, since the same donors could not be followed over many years. Compared with coincidental sharing between unrelated individuals, out-of-frame TCR alpha sequences shared between twins showed an excess of sequences with low generation probability.

From the cysteine up to the phenylalanine, the CDR3 has a length of 19 residues. This entry keeps only the CDR3 DNA: 57 bases, framed from base 1. Based on the germline V gene (reference sequence), the CDR1 and CDR2 sequences are DFQATT and SNEGSKA. Regarding this clonotype: Its binding antigen is unknown. Germline and junction disagree at one end, which may indicate a read error.

Libraries were constructed by 5' RACE. The sample was run on an Illumina HiSeq 2000. A universal primer binding site was added through template switching, and the final cDNA carried a unique molecular identifier so that TCR cDNA molecules could be counted accurately. Specific primers in the conserved constant-segment region were used to synthesize first-strand cDNA for TCR alpha and beta chains. Each cDNA library was double barcoded, with a SMART-Mk sample barcode plus Illumina barcodes, to control for contamination. Two successive PCR steps introduced TruSeq adapter sequences along with Illumina sample barcodes. The Illumina HiSeq platform was used with custom primers to sequence TCR alpha and beta cDNA libraries. Per the authors' processing: MiGEC was used to process raw reads and extract unique molecular identifiers, and MiXCR was used to find CDR3 positions. For each individual, recombination models were inferred using an EM algorithm with the repgenHMM and IGoR tools. Shared clonotype analysis was performed with the tcR package in R, normalizing sharing by the product of cloneset sizes. To study raw recombination without the effects of thymic and clonal selection, out-of-frame nonproductive sequences were analyzed. TCRdb ran its own pipeline on the public reads, namely fastp trimming at Q25 and MiXCR clone calling, and kept in-frame beta chains. Here each entry gathers all rows of one CDR3 protein and keeps the most common genes and DNA. V and J calls and clone size were set by TCRdb, not the authors. Recorded for this sample are about 890,000 distinct CDR3 sequences; 12% of them occurred a single time. Jointly, the top ten make up roughly 1.6% of the sample.

All donors were healthy Caucasians. Three pairs of female monozygotic twins, all aged roughly 18 to 29 years, made up the twin cohort. The RNA used for TCR libraries was isolated from peripheral blood mononuclear cells. The data were also submitted as part of a second study, on yellow fever vaccine responses in identical twins. The other study reports the following: According to the authors, in identical twins the way T cells responded to vaccination appeared partly convergent and partly personalized. In identical twins, the study followed T cell clones that responded to the vaccine with precision.

The TCR sequence derives from a woman between 18 and 29 years old in good health. The specimen was PBMCs. The rearranged chain carries TRBV20-1 and TRBJ2-2; 11 bases in the middle match TRBD2. The CDR3 corresponds to CCASPGLAAPYPNTGELFF. The nucleotides read TGCTGTGCTAGCCCGGGACTAGCGGCGCCTTACCCGAACACCGGGGAGCTGTTTTTT.